The 19 T cell receptor beta chains reported below all come from one sample, sequenced in a study of OX40 agonist ivuxolimab in advanced cancers. The library was built by means of the immunoSEQ multiplex PCR assay. Sourced from immuneACCESS, this table was stored by TCRdb with only in-frame sequences that have V and J called. A share of the clones is absent; for the studies checked, an unresolved V gene accounts for under half, and the remainder has no known explanation. The sample table shows about 81,000 clones, and approximately 90% are seen once. The ten largest make up 0.45% to 0.55% of the sample. The sample was CD4+ or CD8+ T cells sorted from blood, taken in a trial of the OX40 agonist ivuxolimab. Receptor source: an adult with an advanced solid tumor such as melanoma, head and neck, liver or kidney cancer.

The chain joins TRBV4-2 to TRBJ1-1; D is undetermined. The CDR3 is 15 residues long. V was trimmed by 4 bases and J by 0 bases, leaving 12 bases between them. Germline V gene lookup returns CDR1 LGHNA and CDR2 YNFKEQ. The CDR3 spells CASSPSAYLNTEAFF. Here the CDR3 DNA reads TGTGCCAGCAGCCCGTCGGCTTACTTGAACACTGAAGCTTTCTTT.

CDR3 in amino acids: CASSVGNTEAFF. CDR3 sequence (DNA): TGTGCCAGCAGCGTGGGGAACACTGAAGCTTTCTTT. This chain uses TRBV7-3 with TRBJ1-1; D gene unclear. Trimming pared 5 bases from V and 1 base from J, leaving 5 bases between. CDR1 SGHTA and CDR2 FQGTGA come from the germline V gene. This CDR3 region has 12 residues.

DNA for the CDR3: TGTGCCAGCAGTGAACCGTGGGGCGAGCAGTACTTC. This codes for CASSEPWGEQYF. J is TRBJ2-7 and V is TRBV6-1; D not resolved. The CDR3 covers 12 residues. V shed 2 bases and J shed 6 bases, with 8 bases lying between them. Germline values: CDR1 MNHNS, CDR2 SASEGT.

The chain has TRBV7-2 and TRBJ2-2; D call uncertain. CDR1 SGHTA and CDR2 FQGNSA come from the germline V gene. CDR3 length equals 15 residues. The V gene lost 5 bases and the J gene lost 8 bases, with 18 bases spanning the gap. CDR3 sequence (DNA): TGTGCCAGCAGCCCAATAGTCCGCCCCCCTGGGGAGCTGTTTTTT. This encodes CASSPIVRPPGELFF.

The chain employs TRBV5-1 and TRBJ1-1; the D gene is possibly TRBD1 (6 bases). The V gene's germline CDR1 is SGHRS and CDR2 YFSETQ. Between the trimmed V and J ends, which lost 0 bases and 5 bases, there was a span of 8 bases. This CDR3 contains 13 residues. CDR3 coding DNA: TGCGCCAGCAGCTTGGAAGGGGGAACTGAAGCTTTCTTT. This encodes CASSLEGGTEAFF.

This clone appeared a single time. This chain joins TRBV19 and TRBJ1-2; the match to TRBD1 covers 10 bases. The CDR3 extends over 16 amino acids. V trimming: 5 bases; J trimming: 4 bases; junction bases outside the gene matches: 10. Germline values: CDR1 LNHDA, CDR2 SQIVND (reference sequence). Here the CDR3 DNA reads TGTGCCAGTAGTCCGAGGCGGGACAGGGGTCTCTATGGCTACACCTTC. Translated, it gives CASSPRRDRGLYGYTF.

This rearrangement joins TRBV18 to TRBJ2-3; TRBD1 matches 9 bases. Germline assignment: CDR1 KGHSH and CDR2 LQKENI. V trimming: 0 bases; J trimming: 3 bases; junction bases outside the gene matches: 4. This CDR3 is 16 amino acids long. CDR3 in amino acids: CASSPPKGQGTDTQYF. CDR3 bases: TGTGCCAGCTCACCACCCAAGGGACAGGGTACAGATACGCAGTATTTT. Using reference TRBV18 and TRBJ2-3 for the parts outside the CDR3, the full variable domain is NAGVMQNPRHLVRRRGQEARLRCSPMKGHSHVYWYRQLPEEGLKFMVYLQKENIIDESGMPKERFSAEFPKEGPSILRIQQVVRGDSAAYFCASSPPKGQGTDTQYFGPGTRLTVL.

V gene TRBV18 combines with J gene TRBJ1-5, with 7 positions matching TRBD1. V lost 8 bases to trimming and J lost 4 bases; unmatched junction nucleotides: 5. CDR3 size: 13 residues. Germline values: CDR1 KGHSH, CDR2 LQKENI. The CDR3 DNA reads as TGTGCCAGCAGACAGGGTCGGAATCAGCCCCAGCATTTT. The encoded protein is CASRQGRNQPQHF.

This clone occurred once. V usage is TRBV7-9 and J usage is TRBJ2-5; D ambiguous. The DNA matches TRBJ2-7 better at its end, which makes the J call doubtful. Germline V gene data show CDR1 as SEHNR and CDR2 as FQNEAQ (reference sequence). This CDR3 spans 17 amino acids. The CDR3 DNA is TGTGCCAGCAGCCCCCTCTCCGGAAAAGGCCCAAACTACGAGCAGTACTTC. It encodes CASSPLSGKGPNYEQYF.

This chain connects TRBV7-2 to TRBJ1-6; D is ambiguous. Germline V CDR1 and CDR2: SGHTA, FQGNSA. V was shortened by 2 bases and J by 5 bases, with 4 bases between the two germline ends. The CDR3 sequence is 13 residues long. The DNA of the CDR3 is TGTGCCAGCAGCTTAAACAATAATTCACCCCTCCACTTT. Residues: CASSLNNNSPLHF.

The J gene is TRBJ2-5, the V gene TRBV18; perhaps TRBD1 as D (5 bases). The J call may be wrong; the DNA end is better matched by TRBJ2-7. Germline CDR1 and CDR2: KGHSH and LQKENI. The CDR3 sequence is 15 residues long. CDR3 sequence: CASSLTGTGPHEQYF. The CDR3 nucleotides read TGTGCCAGCTCATTAACAGGTACCGGGCCCCACGAGCAGTACTTC.

DNA of the CDR3: TGTGCCAGCAGCTTCCCACAGGGGCGAGCTACAGATACGCAGTATTTT. It yields the protein CASSFPQGRATDTQYF. The chain joins TRBV5-5 to TRBJ2-3; TRBD1 aligns across 7 bases. The CDR3 loop spans 16 amino acids. The germline V gene encodes CDR1 SGHKS and CDR2 YYEKEE (reference sequence). Losses at the gene ends were 2 bases for V and 3 bases for J; bases not matched to a gene: 9.

This chain links TRBV10-3 with TRBJ1-2; D ambiguous. The CDR3 is 12 residues long. Per the germline V gene, CDR1 is ENHRY and CDR2 is SYGVKD. V lost 2 bases and J lost 7, with 8 bases in between. The CDR3 reads CAISEERAGYTF. The CDR3 DNA reads TGTGCCATCAGTGAGGAGCGGGCTGGCTACACCTTC.

The V gene is TRBV7-3, the J gene TRBJ2-5; D ambiguous. Germline V lookup: CDR1 SGHTA, CDR2 FQGTGA. V shed 3 bases and J shed 1 base, with 6 bases lying between them. This CDR3 region has 13 residues. CDR3 sequence reads: CASSFDPQETQYF. CDR3 nucleotides: TGTGCCAGCAGCTTCGACCCCCAAGAGACCCAGTACTTC.

This clone is deemed medium-sized. This CDR3 fails to terminate in the conserved phenylalanine or tryptophan, so it likely reflects a read error. The chain combines TRBV6-6 with TRBJ1-6, with D possibly being TRBD1 (5 bases). V was trimmed by 6 bases and J by 10 bases, leaving 13 bases between them. The CDR3 covers 13 residues. Germline assignment: CDR1 MNHNY and CDR2 SVGAGI (reference sequence). Here the CDR3 DNA reads TGTGCCAGCAGGGCGGGGGGAGGATCACCCCTCCACCTT. The encoded protein is CASRAGGGSPLHL.

The chain employs TRBV4-1 and TRBJ1-3; D is unclear. V lost 6 bases to trimming and J lost 3 bases, with 9 bases between them. This CDR3 region has 13 residues. Germline V lookup: CDR1 MGHRA, CDR2 YSYEKL. CDR3 amino acids: CASSPSIGNTIYF. In nucleotides, the CDR3 is TGCGCCAGCAGTCCGTCAATTGGAAACACCATATATTTT.

V usage is TRBV5-4 and J usage is TRBJ2-7; TRBD2 agrees at 11 bases. There are 14 residues in the CDR3. Germline-derived CDR1 and CDR2 are SGHNT and YYREEE (reference sequence). V lost 5 bases and J lost 1; bases outside the gene matches: 2. CDR3: CASSRLAGSYEQYF. The CDR3 nucleotides are TGTGCCAGCAGTAGACTAGCGGGGTCCTACGAGCAGTACTTC.

The chain links TRBV6-5 to TRBJ1-1; the D is unclear. Germline CDR1 reads MNHEY; CDR2 reads SVGAGI. CDR3 length: 13 amino acids. The V end was cut by 7 bases, the J end by 3 bases, with 12 bases between. Here the CDR3 reads CASKRVVDTEAFF. The CDR3 bases are TGTGCCAGCAAAAGGGTAGTGGACACTGAAGCTTTCTTT.

V is TRBV4-2 and J is TRBJ2-3; unclear D gene. CDR1 and CDR2 from the germline V gene are LGHNA and YNFKEQ. Trimming left V 0 bases short and J 2 bases short, with 9 bases between. This CDR3 spans 15 amino acids. CDR3 residues: CASSQDPQYTDTQYF. CDR3 nucleotides: TGTGCCAGCAGCCAAGATCCCCAGTACACAGATACGCAGTATTTT.